Each of the 19 T cell receptor beta chains below was sequenced from the same sample in a study of blood T cell repertoires in COVID-19. Only in-frame clones appear in the TCRdb table, and some are missing; sequencing was by immunoSEQ multiplex PCR. The sample holds some 95,000 clones, around 90% seen once. The sequenced material came from peripheral blood. The receptors derive from a human donor with active COVID-19. The donor label of this sample is uncertain.

The rearrangement uses TRBV21-1 and TRBJ2-2; TRBD1, the D gene given by the table, was not confirmed from the DNA. TRBV21-1 is deemed a pseudogene. The CDR3 has 18 residues. CDR3: CASRTQYLRAPNTGELFF. The CDR3 nucleotides are TGTGCCAGCAGGACACAATACCTCAGGGCCCCGAACACCGGGGAGCTGTTTTTT.

CDR3 DNA sequence: TGTGCCAGCAGCTTGGGAGGACAGGGCCAATTTAGCTACACCTTC. Its translation: CASSLGGQGQFSYTF. The J gene is TRBJ1-2, the V gene TRBV7-9; 8 bases map to TRBD1. This CDR3 spans 15 amino acids. Germline CDR1 and CDR2: SEHNR and FQNEAQ (reference sequence). The V gene end was trimmed by 3 bases and the J gene end by 9 bases; junction bases not matched to a gene: 12.

The chain is built from TRBV4-3 and TRBJ2-3; 11 positions match TRBD2. The CDR3 is 19 residues long. Unmatched junction bases numbered 10, after V lost 0 bases and J lost 2 bases. Germline lookup yields CDR1 LGHNA and CDR2 YSLEER. In DNA form, the CDR3 reads TGCGCCAGCAGCCAAGATTACCCTCTAGCGGGGGGCCTCACAGATACGCAGTATTTT. Amino acids: CASSQDYPLAGGLTDTQYF.

This chain connects TRBV5-1 to TRBJ2-7, with D hard to call. V gave up 0 bases and J gave up 6 bases, with 10 bases separating them. Germline V gene sequence: CDR1 SGHRS, CDR2 YFSETQ. This CDR3 comprises 13 residues. The CDR3 is CASSLAAESEQYF. CDR3 sequence (DNA): TGCGCCAGCAGCTTGGCGGCGGAGAGCGAGCAGTACTTC.

A note on this clone: One junction end does not reproduce the germline sequence, and a read error may be involved. The V call is TRBV12-3 or TRBV12-4, the J call TRBJ2-5; 11 bases are a match to TRBD2. This CDR3 is built from 13 residues. The CDR3 sequence: CASSPTASGGPHF. CDR3 in DNA: TGTGCCAGCAGTCCCACGGCTAGCGGGGGGCCTCACTTC.

The rearrangement uses TRBV4-1 and TRBJ1-2; no clear D gene. Trimming took off 0 bases at V and 4 bases at J, with 12 bases between the two ends. This CDR3 region has 15 residues. The germline V gene has CDR1 MGHRA and CDR2 YSYEKL. The CDR3 DNA is TGCGCCAGCAGCCAAGAGCGTAACGGGTTCTATGGCTACACCTTC. Protein sequence: CASSQERNGFYGYTF.

Here the CDR3 reads CASRPGRGDTYEQYF. In DNA form, the CDR3 reads TGTGCCAGCAGACCGGGACGAGGGGACACCTACGAGCAGTACTTC. The genes are TRBV6-5 and TRBJ2-7; a weak D match, TRBD1 (6 bases). CDR1 and CDR2 (germline): MNHEY, SVGAGI. Trimming cost V 6 bases and J 2 bases, with 17 bases left between them. The CDR3 loop spans 15 amino acids.

The chain combines TRBV5-3 with TRBJ1-1; the D gene is possibly TRBD1 (5 bases). TRBV5-3 is noted as an ORF with a role that remains uncertain. The CDR3 contains 17 residues. V lost 4 bases and J lost 0, with 19 bases in between. CDR3 DNA: TGTGCCAGAAGCCACTCCCTTGATGGGGGGGTGAACACTGAAGCTTTCTTT. Encoded protein: CARSHSLDGGVNTEAFF.

The chain employs TRBV9 and TRBJ2-3, with D possibly TRBD2 on 6 matching bases. The CDR3 loop spans 14 amino acids. V was cut by 4 bases and J by 2 bases, with 11 bases left in between. CDR1 and CDR2 (germline): SGDLS, YYNGEE. CDR3: CASSPAGITDTQYF. The DNA for the CDR3 is TGTGCCAGCAGCCCCGCGGGGATCACAGATACGCAGTATTTT.

The chain is built from TRBV5-1 and TRBJ2-1; no reliable D call. The ends were cut back, 4 bases at V and 8 bases at J, with 16 bases in the middle. The CDR3 is 14 amino acids. Germline V gene lookup returns CDR1 SGHRS and CDR2 YFSETQ. The CDR3 region is CASSLLLDGYEQFF. The CDR3 DNA is TGCGCCAGCAGCCTTCTTCTAGATGGCTATGAGCAGTTCTTC.

This chain joins TRBV4-1 and TRBJ1-6; TRBD1 matches at 8 bases. The CDR3 sequence is 15 residues long. V lost 4 bases and J lost 8; bases outside the gene matches: 7. CDR1 MGHRA and CDR2 YSYEKL come from the germline V gene. CDR3 nucleotide sequence: TGCGCCAGCAGCCGCGACAGGGGCGGCGATTCACCCCTCCACTTT. It yields the protein CASSRDRGGDSPLHF.

In regard to this clone: At one end the junction does not follow the germline gene, possibly because of a read error. The rearrangement uses TRBV13 and TRBJ2-2; 8 bases align to TRBD2. The CDR3 totals 17 residues. Germline loops: CDR1 PRHDT, CDR2 FYEKMQ (reference sequence). The CDR3 nucleotides are TGCCCCACCCGGGGGGGGGTCCTGGACGGGAACACCGGGGAGCTGTTTTTT. As protein: CPTRGGVLDGNTGELFF.

This clone was counted once. The chain recombines TRBV18 with TRBJ1-2; 9 positions match TRBD1. After removal of 3 bases from V and 5 bases from J, the junction contained 7 bases not matched to a gene. Germline lookup yields CDR1 KGHSH and CDR2 LQKENI. The CDR3 has 15 amino acids. Here the CDR3 reads CASSPSDRGIYGYTF. CDR3 bases: TGTGCCAGCTCACCTTCGGACAGGGGAATTTATGGCTACACCTTC. Using reference TRBV18 and TRBJ1-2 for the parts outside the CDR3, the full variable domain is NAGVMQNPRHLVRRRGQEARLRCSPMKGHSHVYWYRQLPEEGLKFMVYLQKENIIDESGMPKERFSAEFPKEGPSILRIQQVVRGDSAAYFCASSPSDRGIYGYTFGSGTRLTVV.

This chain uses TRBV7-8 with TRBJ1-5; D might be TRBD1 (5 bases). CDR1 and CDR2 from the germline V gene are SGHVS and FQNEAQ. This CDR3 contains 14 residues. Trimming removed 3 bases from V and 3 bases from J, with 9 bases in between. In DNA, the CDR3 is TGTGCCAGCAGCTTTCCAGGGTCCAATCAGCCCCAGCATTTT. This encodes CASSFPGSNQPQHF.

The sample holds one count of this clone. The V call is TRBV5-1, the J call TRBJ2-1, with 9 positions matching TRBD2. Trimming removed 2 bases from V and 4 bases from J; junction bases left unmatched: 7. Germline V lookup: CDR1 SGHRS, CDR2 YFSETQ. This CDR3 contains 16 residues. The CDR3 spells CASSLYASGAYNEQFF. CDR3 nucleotide sequence: TGCGCCAGCAGCTTATACGCTAGCGGGGCATACAATGAGCAGTTCTTC. Variable domain in full (rest from reference TRBV5-1 and TRBJ2-1): KAGVTQTPRYLIKTRGQQVTLSCSPISGHRSVSWYQQTPGQGLQFLFEYFSETQRNKGNFPGRFSGRQFSNSRSEMNVSTLELGDSALYLCASSLYASGAYNEQFFGPGTRLTVL.

V is TRBV29-1 and J is TRBJ2-5; 8 bases are shared with TRBD1. J was trimmed by 2 bases and V by 5 bases; bases with no gene match: 16. The germline V gene has CDR1 SQVTM and CDR2 ANQGSEA. This CDR3 has 17 amino acids. CDR3 in DNA: TGCAGCGTTCGGGGTGGACAGGGCCAATCCCTACAAGAGACCCAGTACTTC. Protein sequence: CSVRGGQGQSLQETQYF.

The chain couples TRBV7-9 to TRBJ2-7, with D perhaps TRBD2 (6 bases). The CDR3 consists of 14 residues. Trimming removed 3 bases at V and 1 base at J, with 10 bases between. The germline CDR1 and CDR2 sequences are SEHNR and FQNEAQ (reference sequence). The CDR3 loop reads CASSFGGESYEQYF. DNA of the CDR3: TGTGCCAGCAGCTTTGGAGGGGAATCCTACGAGCAGTACTTC.

The rearrangement uses TRBV28 and TRBJ2-7; TRBD1 agrees at 9 bases. V shed 5 bases and J 2 bases; nucleotides not matched to a gene: 4. The CDR3 consists of 14 residues. Looked up from germline, CDR1 is MDHEN and CDR2 is SYDVKM. The CDR3 here is CASSVYRGPYEQYF. The CDR3, as DNA: TGTGCCAGCAGTGTCTACAGGGGGCCCTACGAGCAGTACTTC.

This chain joins TRBV6-5 and TRBJ1-3, with 7 bases aligning to TRBD1. In germline, CDR1 is MNHEY, CDR2 SVGAGI. Germline trimming cut 2 bases from V and 1 base from J; bases unmatched to any gene: 2. The CDR3 runs to 15 residues. CDR3 sequence (DNA): TGTGCCAGCAGTTACCAGACAGGGTCTGGAAACACCATATATTTT. Translated, it gives CASSYQTGSGNTIYF.